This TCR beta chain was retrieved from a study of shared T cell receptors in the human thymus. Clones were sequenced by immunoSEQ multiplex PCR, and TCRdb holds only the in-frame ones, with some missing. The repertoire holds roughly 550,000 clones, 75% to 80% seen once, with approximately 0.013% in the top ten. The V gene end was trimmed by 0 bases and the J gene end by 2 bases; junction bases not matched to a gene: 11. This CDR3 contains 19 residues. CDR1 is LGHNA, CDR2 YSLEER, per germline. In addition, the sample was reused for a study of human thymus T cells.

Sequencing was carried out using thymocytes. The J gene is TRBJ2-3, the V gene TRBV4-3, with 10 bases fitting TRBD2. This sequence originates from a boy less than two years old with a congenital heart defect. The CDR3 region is CASSQERRPSGSPTDTQYF. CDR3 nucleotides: TGCGCCAGCAGCCAAGAAAGAAGGCCTAGCGGGAGCCCCACAGATACGCAGTATTTT.